This TCR beta chain was captured by sequencing in a study of long-term antiretroviral therapy in people with HIV. immunoSEQ v3.0 was run at survey level. Sequencing used immunoSEQ multiplex PCR; TCRdb keeps in-frame clones, though not all of them. The sample holds around 25,000 clones, under 85% seen once. This clone occurred once. This CDR3 spans 13 amino acids. The germline CDR1 and CDR2 sequences are KGHSH and LQKENI. V lost 6 bases and J lost 1, with 9 bases in between. This chain joins TRBV18 and TRBJ1-1; D perhaps matches TRBD1 (5 bases). The clonotype originates from a woman aged 35 to 49 with HIV. The sequencing used unsorted PBMCs, collected 1.1 years before starting antiretroviral therapy. The CDR3 bases are TGTGCCAGCTCTACGACAGAGAACACTGAAGCTTTCTTT. This sequence encodes CASSTTENTEAFF.